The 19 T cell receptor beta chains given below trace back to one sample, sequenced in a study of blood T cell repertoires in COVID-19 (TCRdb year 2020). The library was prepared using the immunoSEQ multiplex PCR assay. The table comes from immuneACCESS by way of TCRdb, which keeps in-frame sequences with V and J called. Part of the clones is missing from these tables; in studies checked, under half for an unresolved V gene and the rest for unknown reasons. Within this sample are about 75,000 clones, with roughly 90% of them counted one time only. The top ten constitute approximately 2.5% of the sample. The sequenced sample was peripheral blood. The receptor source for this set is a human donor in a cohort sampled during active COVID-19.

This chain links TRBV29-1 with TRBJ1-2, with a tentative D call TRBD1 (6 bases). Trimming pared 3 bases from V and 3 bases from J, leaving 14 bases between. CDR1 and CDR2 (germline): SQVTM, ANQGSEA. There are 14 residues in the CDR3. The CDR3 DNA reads TGCAGCGTTGATAATGGGGGCGGCGACTATGGCTACACCTTC. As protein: CSVDNGGGDYGYTF.

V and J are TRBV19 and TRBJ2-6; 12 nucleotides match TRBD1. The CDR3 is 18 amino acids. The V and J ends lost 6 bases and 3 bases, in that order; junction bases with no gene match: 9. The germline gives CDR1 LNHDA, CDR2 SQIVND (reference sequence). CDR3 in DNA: TGTGCCAGTAGGGATCCGGGACAGGGGGCCCTTGGGGCCAACGTCCTGACTTTC. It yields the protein CASRDPGQGALGANVLTF.

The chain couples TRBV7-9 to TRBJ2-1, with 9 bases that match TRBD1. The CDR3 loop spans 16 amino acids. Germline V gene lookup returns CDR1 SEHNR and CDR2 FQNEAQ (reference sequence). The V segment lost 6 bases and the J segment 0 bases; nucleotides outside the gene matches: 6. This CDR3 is CASSKWGQGSYNEQFF. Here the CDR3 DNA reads TGTGCCAGCAGTAAATGGGGACAGGGCTCCTACAATGAGCAGTTCTTC.

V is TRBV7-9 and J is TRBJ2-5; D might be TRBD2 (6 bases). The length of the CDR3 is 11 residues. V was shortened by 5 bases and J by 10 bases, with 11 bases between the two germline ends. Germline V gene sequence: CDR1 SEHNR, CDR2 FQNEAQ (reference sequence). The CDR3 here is CASSPGVGQYF. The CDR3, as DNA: TGTGCCAGCAGCCCGGGGGTTGGCCAGTACTTC. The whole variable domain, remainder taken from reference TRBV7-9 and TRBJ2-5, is DTGVSQNPRHKITKRGQNVTFRCDPISEHNRLYWYRQTLGQGPEFLTYFQNEAQLEKSRLLSDRFSAERPKGSFSTLEIQRTEQGDSAMYLCASSPGVGQYFGPGTRLLVL.

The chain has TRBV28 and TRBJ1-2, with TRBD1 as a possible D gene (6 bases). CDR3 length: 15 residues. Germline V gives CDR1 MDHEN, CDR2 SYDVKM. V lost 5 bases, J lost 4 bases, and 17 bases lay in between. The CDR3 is CASSPLGGQGYGYTF. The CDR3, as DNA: TGTGCCAGCAGTCCCCTGGGGGGGCAAGGCTATGGCTACACCTTC.

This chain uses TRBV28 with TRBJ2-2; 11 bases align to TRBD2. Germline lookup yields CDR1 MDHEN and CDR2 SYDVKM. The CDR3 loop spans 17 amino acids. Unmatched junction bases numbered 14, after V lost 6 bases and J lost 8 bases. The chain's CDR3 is CASSHHLAGGPNGELFF. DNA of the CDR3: TGTGCCAGCAGCCACCACTTAGCGGGAGGGCCTAATGGGGAGCTGTTTTTT.

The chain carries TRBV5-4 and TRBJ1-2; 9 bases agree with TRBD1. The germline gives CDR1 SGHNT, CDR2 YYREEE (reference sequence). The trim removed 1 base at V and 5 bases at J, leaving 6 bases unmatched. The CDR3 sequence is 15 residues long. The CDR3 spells CASSLPGQGLYGYTF. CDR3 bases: TGTGCCAGCAGCTTGCCGGGACAGGGTTTGTATGGCTACACCTTC.

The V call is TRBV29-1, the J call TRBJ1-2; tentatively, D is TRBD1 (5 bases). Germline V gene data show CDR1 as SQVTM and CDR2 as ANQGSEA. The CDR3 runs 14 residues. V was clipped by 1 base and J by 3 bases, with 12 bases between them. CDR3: CSVEVVGHHYGYTF. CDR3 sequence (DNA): TGCAGCGTTGAAGTGGTGGGGCATCACTATGGCTACACCTTC. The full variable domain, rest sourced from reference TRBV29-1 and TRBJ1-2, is SAVISQKPSRDICQRGTSLTIQCQVDSQVTMMFWYRQQPGQSLTLIATANQGSEATYESGFVIDKFPISRPNLTFSTLTVSNMSPEDSSIYLCSVEVVGHHYGYTFGSGTRLTVV.

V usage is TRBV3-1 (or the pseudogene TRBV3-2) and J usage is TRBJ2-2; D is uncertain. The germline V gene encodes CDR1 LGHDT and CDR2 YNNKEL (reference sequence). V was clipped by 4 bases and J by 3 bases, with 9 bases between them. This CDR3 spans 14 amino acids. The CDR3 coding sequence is TGTGCCAGCAGCCTTTCTAACTACACCGGGGAGCTGTTTTTT. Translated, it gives CASSLSNYTGELFF.

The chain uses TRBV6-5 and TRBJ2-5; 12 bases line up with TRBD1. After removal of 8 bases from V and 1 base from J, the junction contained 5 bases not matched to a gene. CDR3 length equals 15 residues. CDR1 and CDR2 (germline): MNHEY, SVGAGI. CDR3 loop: CASGDRGRSQETQYF. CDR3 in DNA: TGTGCCAGCGGGGACAGGGGGCGCTCCCAAGAGACCCAGTACTTC.

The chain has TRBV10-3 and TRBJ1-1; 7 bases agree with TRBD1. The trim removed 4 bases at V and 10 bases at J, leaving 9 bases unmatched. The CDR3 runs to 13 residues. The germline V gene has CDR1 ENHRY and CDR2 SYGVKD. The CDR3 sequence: CAISAQGETGAFF. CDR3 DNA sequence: TGTGCCATCAGTGCCCAGGGGGAGACGGGAGCTTTCTTT.

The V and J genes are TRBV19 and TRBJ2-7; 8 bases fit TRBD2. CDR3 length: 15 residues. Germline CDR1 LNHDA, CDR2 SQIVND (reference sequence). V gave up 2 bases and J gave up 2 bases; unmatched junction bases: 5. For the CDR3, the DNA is TGTGCCAGTAGTATACTTAGCGGGATCGCCTACGAGCAGTACTTC. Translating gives CASSILSGIAYEQYF. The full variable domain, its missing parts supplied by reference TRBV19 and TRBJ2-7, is DGGITQSPKYLFRKEGQNVTLSCEQNLNHDAMYWYRQDPGQGLRLIYYSQIVNDFQKGDIAEGYSVSREKKESFPLTVTSAQKNPTAFYLCASSILSGIAYEQYFGPGTRLTVT.

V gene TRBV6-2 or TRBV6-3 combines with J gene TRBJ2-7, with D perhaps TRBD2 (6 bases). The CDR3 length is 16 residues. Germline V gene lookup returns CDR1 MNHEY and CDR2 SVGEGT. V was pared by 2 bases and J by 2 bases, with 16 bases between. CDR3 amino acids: CASSYGSEGSTYEQYF. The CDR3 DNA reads TGTGCCAGCAGTTACGGTTCGGAGGGATCGACCTACGAGCAGTACTTC.

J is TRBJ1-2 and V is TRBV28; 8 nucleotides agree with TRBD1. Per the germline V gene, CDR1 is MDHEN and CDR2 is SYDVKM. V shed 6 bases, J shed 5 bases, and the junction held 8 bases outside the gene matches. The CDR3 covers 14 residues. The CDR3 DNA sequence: TGTGCCAGCAGCAAGGACAGGGTGAAGTATGGCTACACCTTC. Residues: CASSKDRVKYGYTF.

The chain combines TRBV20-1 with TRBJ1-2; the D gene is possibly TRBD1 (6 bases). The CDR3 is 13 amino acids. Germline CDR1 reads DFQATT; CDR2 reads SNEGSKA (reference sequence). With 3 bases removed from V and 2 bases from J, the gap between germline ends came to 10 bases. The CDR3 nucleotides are TGCAGTGCTAGTTTAGGGACAAACTATGGCTACACCTTC. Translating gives CSASLGTNYGYTF.

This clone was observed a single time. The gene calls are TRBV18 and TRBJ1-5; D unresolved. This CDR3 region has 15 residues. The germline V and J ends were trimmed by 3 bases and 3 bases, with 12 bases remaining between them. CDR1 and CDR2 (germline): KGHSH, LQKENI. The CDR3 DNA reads TGTGCCAGCTCACCGGGCAGCCCCCTCAATCAGCCCCAGCATTTT. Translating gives CASSPGSPLNQPQHF.

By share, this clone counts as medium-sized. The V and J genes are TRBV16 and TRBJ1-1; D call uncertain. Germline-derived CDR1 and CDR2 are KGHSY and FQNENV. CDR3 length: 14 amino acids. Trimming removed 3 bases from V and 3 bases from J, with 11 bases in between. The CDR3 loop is CASSHVAPDTEAFF. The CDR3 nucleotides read TGTGCCAGCAGCCATGTGGCCCCAGACACTGAAGCTTTCTTT.

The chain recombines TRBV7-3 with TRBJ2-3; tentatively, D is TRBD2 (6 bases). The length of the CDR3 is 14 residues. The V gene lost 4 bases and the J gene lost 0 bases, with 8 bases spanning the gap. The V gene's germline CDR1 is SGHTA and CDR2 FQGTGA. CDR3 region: CASSSSGSTDTQYF. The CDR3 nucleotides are TGTGCCAGCAGCTCGAGCGGGAGCACAGATACGCAGTATTTT. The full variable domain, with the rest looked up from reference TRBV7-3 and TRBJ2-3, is GAGVSQTPSNKVTEKGKYVELRCDPISGHTALYWYRQSLGQGPEFLIYFQGTGAADDSGLPNDRFFAVRPEGSVSTLKIQRTERGDSAVYLCASSSSGSTDTQYFGPGTRLTVL.

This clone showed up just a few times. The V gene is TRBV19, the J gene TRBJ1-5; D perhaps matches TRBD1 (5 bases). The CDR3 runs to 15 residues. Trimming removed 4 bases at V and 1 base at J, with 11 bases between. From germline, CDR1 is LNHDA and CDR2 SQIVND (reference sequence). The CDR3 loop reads CASSRGDTSNQPQHF. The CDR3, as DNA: TGTGCCAGTAGTAGGGGCGACACAAGCAATCAGCCCCAGCATTTT.